This passage covers 29 T cell receptor beta chains from one sample sequenced in a study of T cells after yellow fever vaccination. TCRdb recomputed calls from the 5' RACE reads with MiXCR, one row per CDR3 protein. Of about 120,000 distinct CDR3 sequences in the sample, 7.2% were seen once. The source material was CD4+ T cells sorted from PBMCs, sampled about 41 days after the first yellow fever vaccination. The receptors were sampled from a man aged 18 to 30 who received the YFV17D yellow fever vaccine.

This clonotype came up a few times. The gene calls are TRBV6-5 and TRBJ1-6, with 8 bases that match TRBD1. CDR1 and CDR2 (germline): MNHEY, SVGAGI. The CDR3 sequence is 15 residues long. The J segment lost 5 bases and the V segment lost 6 bases, leaving 6 bases of the junction unmatched. This CDR3 is CASRWGDRNNSPLHF. CDR3 in DNA: TGTGCCAGCAGGTGGGGGGACAGGAATAATTCACCCCTCCACTTT.

The V gene is TRBV28, the J gene TRBJ1-5, with D unclear. The V end lost 5 bases, the J end lost 5 bases, and 13 bases lay between the germline ends. CDR1 is MDHEN and CDR2 is SYDVKM in the germline V gene. The CDR3 runs 14 residues. CDR3 amino acids: CASSINSADQPQHF. CDR3 nucleotides: TGTGCCAGCAGTATAAATAGCGCTGATCAGCCCCAGCATTTT.

The CDR3 DNA is TGTGCCAGCACGCACACATTATGGGGGTCCGGGGAGCTGTTTTTT. It specifies CASTHTLWGSGELFF. The chain employs TRBV6-1 and TRBJ2-2; D may be TRBD1 or TRBD2 (5 bases each). CDR1 is MNHNS and CDR2 is SASEGT in the germline V gene. CDR3 length: 15 residues. V was pared by 7 bases and J by 6 bases, with 18 bases between.

This clonotype was seen repeatedly, ten times or more. This chain connects TRBV2 to TRBJ1-5, with D maybe TRBD1 (5 bases). V was cut by 7 bases and J by 4 bases, with 11 bases left in between. The CDR3 extends over 13 amino acids. Germline-derived CDR1 and CDR2 are SNHLY and FYNNEI. The CDR3 DNA sequence: TGTGCCAGCACGGTAGGGGAGAATCAGCCCCAGCATTTT. The encoded protein is CASTVGENQPQHF.

This clonotype was seen a few times. V gene TRBV5-6 combines with J gene TRBJ2-7, with TRBD1 matching 10 bases. The germline CDR1 and CDR2 sequences are SGHDT and YYEEEE. The CDR3 has 14 amino acids. The V gene end was trimmed by 5 bases and the J gene end by 3 bases; junction bases not matched to a gene: 5. Here the CDR3 DNA reads TGTGCCAGCAGTCGGAGGACAGGGGGCTACGAGCAGTACGTC. This sequence encodes CASSRRTGGYEQYV.

This clonotype occurred many times. The chain links TRBV20-1 to TRBJ2-5; D possibly corresponds to TRBD1 (6 bases). Trimming left V 3 bases short and J 3 bases short, with 20 bases between. CDR1 is DFQATT and CDR2 is SNEGSKA in the germline V gene (reference sequence). This CDR3 contains 16 residues. The CDR3 loop is CSARGTQGLLEETQYF. CDR3 DNA: TGCAGTGCTAGGGGGACGCAGGGGCTTCTGGAAGAGACCCAGTACTTC.

There are many counts of this clonotype. The chain couples TRBV24-1 to TRBJ2-1, with D perhaps TRBD1 or TRBD2 (6 bases each). CDR3 length equals 13 residues. CDR1 KGHDR and CDR2 SFDVKD come from the germline V gene. Trimming removed 6 bases at V and 8 bases at J, with 13 bases between. In nucleotides, the CDR3 is TGTGCCACCAGTCAGGGGCCTAGCGATGAGCAGTTCTTC. Translated, it gives CATSQGPSDEQFF.

At least ten counts were recorded for this clonotype. The V and J genes are TRBV28 and TRBJ1-4; 10 nucleotides agree with TRBD1. Germline values: CDR1 MDHEN, CDR2 SYDVKM. This CDR3 region has 16 residues. The junction had 5 bases not matched to a gene; V was cut back by 1 base and J by 6 bases. The CDR3 here is CASSLSPGTGDEKLFF. The CDR3 DNA reads as TGTGCCAGCAGTTTATCCCCTGGGACAGGGGATGAAAAACTGTTTTTT. The full variable domain, with the rest looked up from reference TRBV28 and TRBJ1-4, is DVKVTQSSRYLVKRTGEKVFLECVQDMDHENMFWYRQDPGLGLRLIYFSYDVKMKEKGDIPEGYSVSREKKERFSLILESASTNQTSMYLCASSLSPGTGDEKLFFGSGTQLSVL.

The chain uses TRBV4-3 and TRBJ1-4; no clear D. CDR3 length equals 15 residues. The V gene lost 1 base and the J gene lost 8 bases, with 14 bases spanning the gap. CDR1 is LGHNA, CDR2 YSLEER, per germline. The CDR3 loop is CASSQARRFREKLFF. DNA for the CDR3: TGCGCCAGCAGCCAAGCGAGAAGGTTTCGCGAAAAACTGTTTTTT.

This clonotype was recorded at least ten times. V usage is TRBV18 and J usage is TRBJ2-3, with 9 nucleotides matching TRBD1. CDR1 and CDR2 from the germline V gene are KGHSH and LQKENI. The ends lost 2 bases at V and 3 bases at J; junction bases unmatched: 6. The CDR3 contains 16 residues. The CDR3 loop reads CASSPSGQGLTDTQYF. CDR3 bases: TGTGCCAGCTCACCATCGGGACAGGGTCTGACAGATACGCAGTATTTT. The full variable domain, rest sourced from reference TRBV18 and TRBJ2-3, is NAGVMQNPRHLVRRRGQEARLRCSPMKGHSHVYWYRQLPEEGLKFMVYLQKENIIDESGMPKERFSAEFPKEGPSILRIQQVVRGDSAAYFCASSPSGQGLTDTQYFGPGTRLTVL.

This clonotype came up many times. The CDR3 coding sequence is TGCGCCAGCAGCTTGGGGACAGCAACATGGGGGGAGCTGTTTTTT. Its translation: CASSLGTATWGELFF. This chain uses TRBV5-1 with TRBJ2-2; TRBD1 might be the D (6 bases). There are 15 residues in the CDR3. V lost 0 bases, J lost 8 bases, and 14 bases lay in between. In germline, CDR1 is SGHRS, CDR2 YFSETQ.

This clonotype was observed at least ten times. This chain uses TRBV3-1 with TRBJ1-1; TRBD1 is a possible D gene (6 bases). Per germline, CDR1 LGHDT and CDR2 YNNKEL (reference sequence). Trimming took 5 bases from V and 11 from J, leaving 15 bases between them. The CDR3 runs to 12 residues. CDR3 in DNA: TGTGCCAGCAGCTATCAGTGGGGGCAGGCTTTCTTT. Translation gives CASSYQWGQAFF.

Many counts were recorded for this clonotype. The rearrangement uses TRBV12-5 and TRBJ2-5, with 8 bases aligning to TRBD2. J was trimmed by 6 bases and V by 7 bases; bases with no gene match: 10. The CDR3 contains 14 residues. CDR1 is LGHNT, CDR2 FRNRAP, per germline. CDR3: CASAQGTRWKTQYF. The DNA for the CDR3 is TGTGCTAGTGCCCAAGGGACTAGGTGGAAGACCCAGTACTTC.

There are a few counts of this clonotype. The chain couples TRBV7-3 to TRBJ2-1; 9 nucleotides align to TRBD1. The CDR3 extends over 16 amino acids. J gave up 4 bases and V 4 bases, and 8 bases lay outside the gene matches. The germline V gene has CDR1 SGHTA and CDR2 FQGTGA. The CDR3 DNA is TGTGCCAGCAGCTCCCAACCCGGGACAGGGTACAATGAGCAGTTCTTC. Translated, it gives CASSSQPGTGYNEQFF.

This clonotype was seen only a few times. The junction differs from germline at one of its ends, possibly a read error. V is TRBV5-1 and J is TRBJ1-1; 9 nucleotides match TRBD1. The V gene's germline CDR1 is SGHRS and CDR2 YFSETQ. The CDR3 covers 14 residues. DNA of the CDR3: TGCGCCAGCAGATTGGGACAGGGTGAGACTGAAGCTTTCTTT. This gives the protein CASRLGQGETEAFF.

The rearrangement joins TRBV18 to TRBJ2-2; unclear D gene. V was cut by 5 bases and J by 1 base, with 5 bases left in between. CDR3 length equals 13 residues. CDR1 and CDR2 from the germline V gene are KGHSH and LQKENI. This chain's CDR3 is CASSFGNTGELFF. The CDR3 DNA follows: TGTGCCAGCTCATTTGGGAACACCGGGGAGCTGTTTTTT.

There are many counts of this clonotype. The chain combines TRBV18 with TRBJ1-1; 10 bases are a match to TRBD1. V shed 3 bases and J 2 bases; nucleotides not matched to a gene: 6. The CDR3 consists of 16 residues. In germline, CDR1 is KGHSH, CDR2 LQKENI. The DNA of the CDR3 is TGTGCCAGCTCACCGTACCGGACAGGGGGTAACACTGAAGCTTTCTTT. Translation: CASSPYRTGGNTEAFF.

This clonotype was seen many times. This chain connects TRBV4-3 to TRBJ2-4; D remains unclear. V was shortened by 3 bases and J by 10 bases, with 10 bases between the two germline ends. The CDR3 sequence is 12 residues long. CDR1 is LGHNA, CDR2 YSLEER, per germline. The CDR3 sequence is CASSQEPNIQYF. CDR3 coding DNA: TGCGCCAGCAGCCAGGAGCCAAATATTCAGTACTTC.

This clonotype was seen ten or more times. This chain links TRBV20-1 with TRBJ2-3; 12 bases line up with TRBD2. This CDR3 is built from 13 residues. V lost 6 bases and J lost 7; bases outside the gene matches: 5. Germline V gives CDR1 DFQATT, CDR2 SNEGSKA (reference sequence). DNA of the CDR3: TGCAGTGCCCCGGGGACTAGCGGGTATACGCAGTATTTT. It yields the protein CSAPGTSGYTQYF.

The sample holds many counts of this clonotype. At one of its ends the junction is not consistent with the germline gene, which may arise from a read error. This chain connects TRBV2 to TRBJ2-3; D possibly corresponds to TRBD1 (6 bases). CDR1 and CDR2 (germline): SNHLY, FYNNEI. The CDR3 consists of 13 residues. The CDR3 DNA reads as TGTGCCAGCAGGGAAGGACAGACAGATACGCAGTATTTT. Protein: CASREGQTDTQYF.

The sample holds a few counts of this clonotype. The chain employs TRBV7-2 and TRBJ2-5; no clear D. This CDR3 region has 12 residues. CDR1 and CDR2 from the germline V gene are SGHTA and FQGNSA. The V end lost 6 bases, the J end lost 5 bases, and 10 bases lay between the germline ends. CDR3 nucleotides: TGTGCCAGCAGTCGTGCTTCCGAGACCCAGTACTTC. Translated, it gives CASSRASETQYF.

This clonotype was counted ten times or more. V is TRBV24-1 and J is TRBJ2-3; 7 bases line up with TRBD2. The CDR3 has 13 amino acids. Unmatched junction bases numbered 3, after V lost 7 bases and J lost 3 bases. From germline, CDR1 is KGHDR and CDR2 SFDVKD. The CDR3 bases are TGTGCCACCAGCGAGCGGGGAACAGATACGCAGTATTTT. Encoded protein: CATSERGTDTQYF.

As regards this clonotype: This sequence may be a read error, since a much larger clone differs from it by one base. The rearrangement links TRBV4-2 to TRBJ1-4, with 9 bases aligning to TRBD1. Per the germline V gene, CDR1 is LGHNA and CDR2 is YNFKEQ. The CDR3 runs 15 residues. Trimming cost V 3 bases and J 7 bases; bases outside gene matches: 6. The CDR3 DNA is TGTGCCAGCAGCCAGAAACAGGGGGCGGGTGAAAAACTGTTTTTT. It codes for CASSQKQGAGEKLFF.

This clonotype was counted many times. The rearrangement links TRBV18 to TRBJ1-5, with unresolved D. Trimming removed 2 bases from V and 3 bases from J, with 8 bases in between. This CDR3 has 14 amino acids. Germline assignment: CDR1 KGHSH and CDR2 LQKENI. The CDR3, as DNA: TGTGCCAGCTCACCAAGGGCAGTCAATCAGCCCCAGCATTTT. It translates to CASSPRAVNQPQHF. Full variable domain (outside the CDR3, taken from reference TRBV18 and TRBJ1-5): NAGVMQNPRHLVRRRGQEARLRCSPMKGHSHVYWYRQLPEEGLKFMVYLQKENIIDESGMPKERFSAEFPKEGPSILRIQQVVRGDSAAYFCASSPRAVNQPQHFGDGTRLSIL.

This clonotype occurred many times. The CDR3 protein is CASSLVIRDEQYF. The CDR3 nucleotides read TGTGCCAGCAGCTTAGTGATAAGGGACGAGCAGTACTTC. V and J are TRBV13 and TRBJ2-7; the D is unclear. This CDR3 has 13 amino acids. Per germline, CDR1 PRHDT and CDR2 FYEKMQ (reference sequence). V shed 1 base and J shed 5 bases, with 9 bases lying between them.

This clonotype occurred a few times. CDR3 sequence reads: CASSRRGQGVHTEAFF. Written as DNA, the CDR3 is TGTGCCAGCAGCCGACGGGGACAGGGAGTCCACACTGAAGCTTTCTTT. The chain has TRBV16 and TRBJ1-1, with 9 bases fitting TRBD1. J gave up 3 bases and V 4 bases, and 9 bases lay outside the gene matches. The germline CDR1 and CDR2 sequences are KGHSY and FQNENV. The CDR3 contains 16 residues.

This clonotype has a count of ten or more. The CDR3: CSSASHGSNSPLHF. For the CDR3, the DNA is TGCAGTTCTGCTAGTCACGGTTCTAATTCACCCCTCCACTTT. The V call is TRBV20-1, the J call TRBJ1-6, with D unclear. V gave up 8 bases and J gave up 6 bases, with 17 bases separating them. Germline CDR1 reads DFQATT; CDR2 reads SNEGSKA (reference sequence). The CDR3 is 14 amino acids.

This clonotype came up a few times. The chain uses TRBV7-6 and TRBJ1-1; D ambiguous. CDR3 size: 14 residues. CDR1 and CDR2 (germline): SGHVS, FNYEAQ. V dropped 1 base and J dropped 7 bases, with 13 bases sitting between them. The CDR3 loop is CASSLGAARYEAFF. CDR3 coding DNA: TGTGCCAGCAGCTTAGGCGCAGCTCGTTATGAAGCTTTCTTT.

This clonotype has a count of ten or more. The CDR3 DNA reads as TGTGCCAGCGGGATCAGGACACGAGGCGGTAGCAATCAGCCCCAGCATTTT. Encoded protein: CASGIRTRGGSNQPQHF. J is TRBJ1-5 and V is TRBV2; D is possibly TRBD1 (5 bases). Trimming took 8 bases from V and 0 from J, leaving 20 bases between them. The CDR3 contains 17 residues. CDR1 and CDR2 from the germline V gene are SNHLY and FYNNEI.